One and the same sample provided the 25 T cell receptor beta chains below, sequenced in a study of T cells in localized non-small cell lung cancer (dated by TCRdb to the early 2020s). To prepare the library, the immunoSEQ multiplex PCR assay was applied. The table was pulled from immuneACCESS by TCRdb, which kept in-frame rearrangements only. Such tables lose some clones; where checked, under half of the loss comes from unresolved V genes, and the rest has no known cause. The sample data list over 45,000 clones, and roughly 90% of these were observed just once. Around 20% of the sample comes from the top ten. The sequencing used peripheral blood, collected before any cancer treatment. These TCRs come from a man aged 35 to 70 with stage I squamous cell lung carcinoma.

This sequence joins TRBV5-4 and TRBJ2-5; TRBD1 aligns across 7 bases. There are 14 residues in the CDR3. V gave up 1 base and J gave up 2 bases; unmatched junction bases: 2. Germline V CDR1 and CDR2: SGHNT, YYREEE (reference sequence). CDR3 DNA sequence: TGTGCCAGCAGCTTGCCGGGACAGCAAGAGACCCAGTACTTC. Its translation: CASSLPGQQETQYF.

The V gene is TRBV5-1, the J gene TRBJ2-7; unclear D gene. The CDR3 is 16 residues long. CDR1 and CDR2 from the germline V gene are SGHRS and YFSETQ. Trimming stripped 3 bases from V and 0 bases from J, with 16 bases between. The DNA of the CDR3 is TGCGCCAGCAGCTCCGAGACGTTCGTTAGCTCCTACGAGCAGTACTTC. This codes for CASSSETFVSSYEQYF.

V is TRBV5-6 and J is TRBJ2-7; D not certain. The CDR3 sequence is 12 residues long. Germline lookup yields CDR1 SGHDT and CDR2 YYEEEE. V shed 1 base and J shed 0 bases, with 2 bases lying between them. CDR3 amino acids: CASSLSSYEQYF. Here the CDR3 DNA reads TGTGCCAGCAGCTTGTCCTCCTACGAGCAGTACTTC.

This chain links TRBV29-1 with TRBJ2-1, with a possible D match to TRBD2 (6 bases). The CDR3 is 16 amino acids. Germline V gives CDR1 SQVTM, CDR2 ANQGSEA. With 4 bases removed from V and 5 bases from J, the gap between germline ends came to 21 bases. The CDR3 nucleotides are TGCAGCGTTGTGAGAGGGTCGGCAGGGAGGAACAATGAGCAGTTCTTC. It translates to CSVVRGSAGRNNEQFF.

CDR3: CASSLVRASGINEQFF. In nucleotides, the CDR3 is TGCGCCAGCAGCTTGGTCCGGGCTAGCGGGATCAATGAGCAGTTCTTC. V gene TRBV5-1 combines with J gene TRBJ2-1, with TRBD2 matching 9 bases. CDR3 size: 16 residues. The germline gives CDR1 SGHRS, CDR2 YFSETQ. V was pared by 0 bases and J by 6 bases, with 7 bases of the junction left unmatched.

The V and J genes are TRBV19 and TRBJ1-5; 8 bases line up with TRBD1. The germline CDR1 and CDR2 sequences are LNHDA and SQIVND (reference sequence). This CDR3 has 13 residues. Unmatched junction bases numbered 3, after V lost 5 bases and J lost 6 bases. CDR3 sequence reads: CASSGQGGQPQHF. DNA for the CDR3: TGTGCCAGTAGTGGACAGGGCGGTCAGCCCCAGCATTTT.

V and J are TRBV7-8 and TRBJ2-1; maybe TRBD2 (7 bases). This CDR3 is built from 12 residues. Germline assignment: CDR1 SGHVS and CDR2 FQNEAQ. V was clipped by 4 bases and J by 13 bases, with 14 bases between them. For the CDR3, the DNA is TGTGCCAGCAGCTCTTCCCCGGGGGGCCAGTTCTTC. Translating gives CASSSSPGGQFF.

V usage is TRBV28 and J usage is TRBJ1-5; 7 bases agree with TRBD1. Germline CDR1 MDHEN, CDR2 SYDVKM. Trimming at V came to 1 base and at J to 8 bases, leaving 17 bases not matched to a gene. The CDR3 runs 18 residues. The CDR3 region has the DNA TGTGCCAGCAGTTTATTTGGGGACAGTAATTTTCGAACCGAGCCCCAGCATTTT. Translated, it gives CASSLFGDSNFRTEPQHF.

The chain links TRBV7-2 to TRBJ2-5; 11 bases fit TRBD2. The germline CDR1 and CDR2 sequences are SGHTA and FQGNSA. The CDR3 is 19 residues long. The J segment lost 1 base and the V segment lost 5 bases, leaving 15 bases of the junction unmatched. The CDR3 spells CASSPRSSGRRGLQETQYF. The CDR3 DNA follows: TGTGCCAGCAGCCCTCGATCTAGCGGGAGGAGGGGCCTCCAAGAGACCCAGTACTTC.

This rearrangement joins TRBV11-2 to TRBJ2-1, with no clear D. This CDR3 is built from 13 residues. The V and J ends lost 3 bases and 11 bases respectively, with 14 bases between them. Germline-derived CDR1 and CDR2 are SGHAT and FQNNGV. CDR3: CASSLGGHLQQFF. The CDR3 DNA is TGTGCCAGCAGCTTGGGCGGCCACCTTCAGCAGTTCTTC.

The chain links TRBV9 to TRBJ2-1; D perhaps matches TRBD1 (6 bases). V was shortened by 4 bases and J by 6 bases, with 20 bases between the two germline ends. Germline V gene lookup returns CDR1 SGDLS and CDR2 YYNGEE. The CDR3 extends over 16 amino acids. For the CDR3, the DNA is TGTGCCAGCAGCCCCCTGGCACAGGGCCGACGCAATGAGCAGTTCTTC. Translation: CASSPLAQGRRNEQFF.

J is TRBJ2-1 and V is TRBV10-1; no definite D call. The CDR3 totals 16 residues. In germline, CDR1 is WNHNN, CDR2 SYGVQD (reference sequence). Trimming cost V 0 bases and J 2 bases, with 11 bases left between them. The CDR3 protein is CASSESRPGPYNEQFF. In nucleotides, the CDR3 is TGCGCCAGCAGTGAGTCGAGGCCAGGACCCTACAATGAGCAGTTCTTC.

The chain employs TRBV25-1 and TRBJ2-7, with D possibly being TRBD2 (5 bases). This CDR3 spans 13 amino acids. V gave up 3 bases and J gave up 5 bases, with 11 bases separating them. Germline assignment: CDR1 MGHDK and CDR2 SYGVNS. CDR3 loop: CASSDPGLDEQYF. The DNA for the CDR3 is TGTGCCAGCAGTGACCCGGGGTTGGACGAGCAGTACTTC.

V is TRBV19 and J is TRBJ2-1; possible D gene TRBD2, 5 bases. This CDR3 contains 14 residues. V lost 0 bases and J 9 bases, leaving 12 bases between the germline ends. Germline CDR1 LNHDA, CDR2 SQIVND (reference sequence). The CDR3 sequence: CASSIDRDYSEQFF. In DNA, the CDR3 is TGTGCCAGTAGTATAGATCGGGATTATAGTGAGCAGTTCTTC.

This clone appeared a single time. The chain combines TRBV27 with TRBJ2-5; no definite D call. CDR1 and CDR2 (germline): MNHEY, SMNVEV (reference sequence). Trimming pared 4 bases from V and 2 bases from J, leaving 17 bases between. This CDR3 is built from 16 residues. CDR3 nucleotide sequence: TGTGCCAGCAGTTCCTCACTCAGGTTAGATCAAGAGACCCAGTACTTC. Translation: CASSSSLRLDQETQYF.

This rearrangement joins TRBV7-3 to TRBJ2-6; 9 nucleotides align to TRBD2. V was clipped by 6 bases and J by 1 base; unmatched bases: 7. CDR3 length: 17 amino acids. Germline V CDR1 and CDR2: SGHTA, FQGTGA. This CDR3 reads CASSLAGARSGANVLTF. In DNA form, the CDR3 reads TGTGCCAGCAGTTTAGCGGGAGCAAGGTCTGGGGCCAACGTCCTGACTTTC.

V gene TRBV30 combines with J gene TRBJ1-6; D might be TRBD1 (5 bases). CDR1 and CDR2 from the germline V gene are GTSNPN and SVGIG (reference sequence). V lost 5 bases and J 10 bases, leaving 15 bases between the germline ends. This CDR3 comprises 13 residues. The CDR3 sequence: CAWGAADRSPLHF. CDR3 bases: TGTGCCTGGGGGGCCGCGGACCGCTCACCCCTCCACTTT.

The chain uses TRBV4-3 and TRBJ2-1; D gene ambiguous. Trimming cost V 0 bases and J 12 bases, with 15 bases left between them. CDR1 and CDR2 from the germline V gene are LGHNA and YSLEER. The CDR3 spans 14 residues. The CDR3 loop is CASSQDPGSRAQFF. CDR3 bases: TGCGCCAGCAGCCAAGATCCAGGCTCCCGAGCGCAGTTCTTC.

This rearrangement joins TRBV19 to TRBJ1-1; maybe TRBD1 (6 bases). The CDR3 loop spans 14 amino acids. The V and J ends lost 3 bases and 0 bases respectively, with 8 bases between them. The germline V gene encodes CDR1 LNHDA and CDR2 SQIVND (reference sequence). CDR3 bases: TGTGCCAGTAGTATTAAGGGGGTGAACACTGAAGCTTTCTTT. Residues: CASSIKGVNTEAFF.

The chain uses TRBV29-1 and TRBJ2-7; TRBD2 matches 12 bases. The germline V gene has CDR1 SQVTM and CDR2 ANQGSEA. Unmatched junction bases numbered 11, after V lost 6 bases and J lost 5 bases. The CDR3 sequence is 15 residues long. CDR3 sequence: CSVTGGTSGPHEQYF. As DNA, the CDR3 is TGCAGCGTCACTGGGGGGACTAGCGGGCCTCACGAGCAGTACTTC.

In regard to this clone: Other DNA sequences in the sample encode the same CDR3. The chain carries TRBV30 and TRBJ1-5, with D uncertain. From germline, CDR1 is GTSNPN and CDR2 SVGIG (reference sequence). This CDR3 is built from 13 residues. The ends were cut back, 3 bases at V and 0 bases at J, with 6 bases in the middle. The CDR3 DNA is TGTGCCTGGAGCGGTCTTAGCAATCAGCCCCAGCATTTT. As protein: CAWSGLSNQPQHF.

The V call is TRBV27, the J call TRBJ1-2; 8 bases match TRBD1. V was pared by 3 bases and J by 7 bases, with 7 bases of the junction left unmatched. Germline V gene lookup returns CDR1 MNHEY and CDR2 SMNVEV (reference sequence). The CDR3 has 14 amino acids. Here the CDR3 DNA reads TGTGCCAGCAGTTTCGGGCAGGGGGCCTCTGGCTACACCTTC. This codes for CASSFGQGASGYTF.

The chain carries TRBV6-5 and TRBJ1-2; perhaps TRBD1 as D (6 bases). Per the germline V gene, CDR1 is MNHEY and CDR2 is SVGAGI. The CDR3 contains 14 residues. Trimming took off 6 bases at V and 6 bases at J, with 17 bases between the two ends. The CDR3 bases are TGTGCCAGCAGGGGGATGGCAGGGGCAAATGGCTACACCTTC. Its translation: CASRGMAGANGYTF.

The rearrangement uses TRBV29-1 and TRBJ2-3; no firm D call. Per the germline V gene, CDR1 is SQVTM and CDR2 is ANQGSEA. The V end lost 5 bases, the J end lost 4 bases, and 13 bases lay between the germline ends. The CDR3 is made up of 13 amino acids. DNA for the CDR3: TGCAGCGTTAGTAAAGGGTTGCCAGATACGCAGTATTTT. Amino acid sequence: CSVSKGLPDTQYF.

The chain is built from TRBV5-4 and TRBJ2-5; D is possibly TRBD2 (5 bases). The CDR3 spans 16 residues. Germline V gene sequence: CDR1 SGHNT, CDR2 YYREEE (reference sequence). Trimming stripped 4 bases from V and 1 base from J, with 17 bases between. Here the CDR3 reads CASSPGRGWPQETQYF. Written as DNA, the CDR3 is TGTGCCAGCAGCCCTGGAAGAGGGTGGCCCCAAGAGACCCAGTACTTC.